This is a list of T cell receptor beta chains from one sample in a study of blood T cell repertoires in COVID-19. Sequencing used immunoSEQ multiplex PCR; TCRdb keeps in-frame clones, though not all of them. The table has under 35,000 clones, approximately 90% seen once; the top ten hold 5.5% to 7.5%. The sequencing input was peripheral blood. The origin of the receptors is a human donor in a cohort sampled during active COVID-19. Both conserved end residues are part of each CDR3. Each record gives: D gene, J gene, V gene, clone size, CDR3 DNA, CDR3 protein. D genes are given only for firm matches. A row's size may be missing; if present it is once, few, many or a size class.

d_gene: TRBD1
j_gene: TRBJ1-2
v_gene: TRBV6-4
abundance: NA
CDR3nt: TGTGCCAGCAGTCCAGGGGGCTATGACTATGGCTACACCTTC
CDR3aa: CASSPGGYDYGYTF

d_gene: NA
j_gene: TRBJ2-5
v_gene: TRBV3-1/TRBV3-2
abundance: NA
CDR3nt: TGTGCCAGCAGCTGGACTCGCGGTGCTCAAGAGACCCAGTACTTC
CDR3aa: CASSWTRGAQETQYF

d_gene: NA
j_gene: TRBJ2-7
v_gene: TRBV6-1
abundance: NA
CDR3nt: TGTGCCAGCAGTGAAATTGTCTTGGGGGGACGCGAGCAGTACTTC
CDR3aa: CASSEIVLGGREQYF

d_gene: TRBD2
j_gene: TRBJ2-1
v_gene: TRBV11-2
abundance: NA
CDR3nt: TGTGCCAGCAGCTCCGGGACTAGCGGCTACAATGAGCAGTTCTTC
CDR3aa: CASSSGTSGYNEQFF

d_gene: NA
j_gene: TRBJ2-3
v_gene: TRBV7-6
abundance: NA
CDR3nt: TGTGCCAGCAGCCTCAGCCGGGATCCGATGTCTAGGACGCAGTATTTT
CDR3aa: CASSLSRDPMSRTQYF

d_gene: TRBD2
j_gene: TRBJ2-3
v_gene: TRBV4-3
abundance: NA
CDR3nt: TGCGCCAGCAACCCCCCCACCCAGTCTGGACTAGCGGGGGGGCGGAGAGATACGCAGTATTTT
CDR3aa: CASNPPTQSGLAGGRRDTQYF

d_gene: NA
j_gene: TRBJ2-6
v_gene: TRBV29-1
abundance: NA
CDR3nt: TGCAGCGTTGAAGAGACAGCTTTGTCTGGGGCCAACGTCCTGACTTTC
CDR3aa: CSVEETALSGANVLTF

d_gene: NA
j_gene: TRBJ2-7
v_gene: TRBV21-1
abundance: NA
CDR3nt: TGTGCCAGCAGCAAAGGGAGAGGGCCGAGCTCCTACGAGCAGTACTTC
CDR3aa: CASSKGRGPSSYEQYF

d_gene: NA
j_gene: TRBJ2-5
v_gene: TRBV3-1/TRBV3-2
abundance: NA
CDR3nt: TGTGCCAGCAGCCAAGAGGTGACTGGACAAGAGACCCAGTACTTC
CDR3aa: CASSQEVTGQETQYF

d_gene: NA
j_gene: TRBJ2-1
v_gene: TRBV11-2
abundance: NA
CDR3nt: TGTGCCAGCAGCGGAGGGGGGGTATACAATGAGCAGTTCTTC
CDR3aa: CASSGGGVYNEQFF

d_gene: TRBD2
j_gene: TRBJ2-3
v_gene: TRBV3-1/TRBV3-2
abundance: NA
CDR3nt: TGTGCCAGCAGCCGGACTAGCGGGGGGGCCTGGCGCACAGATACGCAGTATTTT
CDR3aa: CASSRTSGGAWRTDTQYF

d_gene: TRBD2
j_gene: TRBJ2-7
v_gene: TRBV3-1/TRBV3-2
abundance: NA
CDR3nt: TGTGCCAGCAGCCCCGGACTAGCGGGGATCGACGAGCAGTACTTC
CDR3aa: CASSPGLAGIDEQYF

d_gene: TRBD1
j_gene: TRBJ1-2
v_gene: TRBV2
abundance: once
CDR3nt: TGTGCCAGCATTTCTACAGGGGGGTTATATGGCTACACCTTC
CDR3aa: CASISTGGLYGYTF

d_gene: NA
j_gene: TRBJ2-3
v_gene: TRBV24-1
abundance: once
CDR3nt: TGTGCCACGCAACAGGGAAGTACGCAGTATTTT
CDR3aa: CATQQGSTQYF

d_gene: NA
j_gene: TRBJ1-1
v_gene: TRBV18
abundance: NA
CDR3nt: TGTGCCAGCTCTTATAGGGGGTTTCTATTGAACACTGAAGCTTTCTTT
CDR3aa: CASSYRGFLLNTEAFF

d_gene: TRBD2
j_gene: TRBJ2-7
v_gene: TRBV15
abundance: NA
CDR3nt: TGTGCCACCAGCAGAGCCGAACTAGCGGGAGCCTACGAGCAGTACTTC
CDR3aa: CATSRAELAGAYEQYF

d_gene: NA
j_gene: TRBJ2-3
v_gene: TRBV6-2/TRBV6-3
abundance: NA
CDR3nt: TGTGCCAGCAGTTACCCTAGCCGGAGCACAGATACGCAGTATTTT
CDR3aa: CASSYPSRSTDTQYF

d_gene: TRBD1
j_gene: TRBJ2-4
v_gene: TRBV3-1/TRBV3-2
abundance: NA
CDR3nt: TGTGCCAGCAGCGTAACAGGGGTTGCTTCGGCCAAAAACATTCAGTACTTC
CDR3aa: CASSVTGVASAKNIQYF

d_gene: TRBD2
j_gene: TRBJ2-2
v_gene: TRBV29-1
abundance: NA
CDR3nt: TGCAGCGGGACTAGCGGGGGGCCCCCGAACACCGGGGAGCTGTTTTTT
CDR3aa: CSGTSGGPPNTGELFF

d_gene: TRBD2
j_gene: TRBJ2-3
v_gene: TRBV9
abundance: NA
CDR3nt: TGTGCCAGCAGCGCCCAAAGGGAGCGGGGGGGAACAGATACGCAGTATTTT
CDR3aa: CASSAQRERGGTDTQYF

d_gene: TRBD1
j_gene: TRBJ1-1
v_gene: TRBV10-2
abundance: NA
CDR3nt: TGCGCCAGCAAAGGGACAGGGCCCACTGAAGCTTTCTTT
CDR3aa: CASKGTGPTEAFF

d_gene: NA
j_gene: TRBJ1-1
v_gene: TRBV14
abundance: NA
CDR3nt: TGTGCCAGCAGCCAAGACCCGCGAACTGAAGCTTTCTTT
CDR3aa: CASSQDPRTEAFF

d_gene: NA
j_gene: TRBJ2-7
v_gene: TRBV4-1
abundance: NA
CDR3nt: TGCGCCAGCAGCCGAGCAGGGGACCAGCAGTACTTC
CDR3aa: CASSRAGDQQYF

d_gene: TRBD1
j_gene: TRBJ1-2
v_gene: TRBV19
abundance: NA
CDR3nt: TGTGCCAGTAGTAGGCAGGGGGCCCTTGGCTACACCTTC
CDR3aa: CASSRQGALGYTF

d_gene: TRBD2
j_gene: TRBJ2-5
v_gene: TRBV5-8
abundance: NA
CDR3nt: TGTGCCAGCAGCCCGGGGACTAGCGGGGGGGCCGGCCTGGAGACCCAGTACTTC
CDR3aa: CASSPGTSGGAGLETQYF

d_gene: NA
j_gene: TRBJ1-2
v_gene: TRBV6-2/TRBV6-3
abundance: once
CDR3nt: TGTGCCAGCAGTTATGGCAGGCCGTGGGGCTACACCTTC
CDR3aa: CASSYGRPWGYTF

d_gene: TRBD1
j_gene: TRBJ1-4
v_gene: TRBV10-3
abundance: NA
CDR3nt: TGTGCGACAGGACAGGAGAATGAAAAACTGTTTTTT
CDR3aa: CATGQENEKLFF

d_gene: TRBD2
j_gene: TRBJ2-7
v_gene: TRBV24-1
abundance: NA
CDR3nt: TGTGCCACCTCTAGCGGAGTCACCTACGAGCAGTACTTC
CDR3aa: CATSSGVTYEQYF

d_gene: TRBD2
j_gene: TRBJ2-3
v_gene: TRBV24-1
abundance: NA
CDR3nt: TGTGCCACCAGGGGCGGGAGGGATAACACAGATACGCAGTATTTT
CDR3aa: CATRGGRDNTDTQYF

d_gene: NA
j_gene: TRBJ1-2
v_gene: TRBV21-1
abundance: NA
CDR3nt: TGTGCCAGCAGCACTCCCCGGACAGTTAACTATGGCTACACCTTC
CDR3aa: CASSTPRTVNYGYTF

d_gene: TRBD1
j_gene: TRBJ2-1
v_gene: TRBV20-1
abundance: NA
CDR3nt: TGCAGTGCTAGTGGGACAGGGGCGAACAATGAGCAGTTCTTC
CDR3aa: CSASGTGANNEQFF

d_gene: NA
j_gene: TRBJ1-4
v_gene: TRBV19
abundance: NA
CDR3nt: TGTGCCAGTAGTATAGCTCAGGGCAGGGGTGGTGAAAAACTGTTTTTT
CDR3aa: CASSIAQGRGGEKLFF

d_gene: NA
j_gene: TRBJ1-1
v_gene: TRBV5-4
abundance: once
CDR3nt: TGTGCCAGCAGCTTGGCAGGACAGATGAACACTGAAGCTTTCTTT
CDR3aa: CASSLAGQMNTEAFF

d_gene: NA
j_gene: TRBJ2-2
v_gene: TRBV6-5
abundance: NA
CDR3nt: TGTGCCAGCAGGTCGGGACTTCCCGGGGAGCTGTTTTTT
CDR3aa: CASRSGLPGELFF

d_gene: NA
j_gene: TRBJ1-3
v_gene: TRBV2
abundance: NA
CDR3nt: TGTGCCAGCAGTGAAGCGCAGGCAGGGAGAAACACCATATATTTT
CDR3aa: CASSEAQAGRNTIYF

d_gene: NA
j_gene: TRBJ2-7
v_gene: TRBV2
abundance: once
CDR3nt: TGTGCCAGCAGTGCAGCCCAGGGATCTCCTGTCGAGCAGTACTTC
CDR3aa: CASSAAQGSPVEQYF

d_gene: NA
j_gene: TRBJ1-4
v_gene: TRBV6-2/TRBV6-3
abundance: NA
CDR3nt: TGTGCCAGCAGTTACTCTTTTTCGATGTCGGCTAATGAAAAACTGTTTTTT
CDR3aa: CASSYSFSMSANEKLFF

d_gene: NA
j_gene: TRBJ1-4
v_gene: TRBV25-1
abundance: NA
CDR3nt: TGTGCCAGCAGTGAACGCGGGGTCCTTAATGAAAAACTGTTTTTT
CDR3aa: CASSERGVLNEKLFF

d_gene: NA
j_gene: TRBJ1-5
v_gene: TRBV28
abundance: NA
CDR3nt: TGTGCCAGCAGTTCGGGGGGCGGAGACCTAAATCAGCCCCAGCATTTT
CDR3aa: CASSSGGGDLNQPQHF

d_gene: TRBD1
j_gene: TRBJ2-7
v_gene: TRBV4-1
abundance: NA
CDR3nt: TGCGCCAGCAGCCACCAAGCCCACCAGCAGGACAGGGGAGCCTACGAGCAGTACTTC
CDR3aa: CASSHQAHQQDRGAYEQYF

d_gene: TRBD2
j_gene: TRBJ2-3
v_gene: TRBV27
abundance: NA
CDR3nt: TGTGCCAGCAGTTACCGGGGGGGGCACGGAGATACGCAGTATTTT
CDR3aa: CASSYRGGHGDTQYF

d_gene: NA
j_gene: TRBJ2-2
v_gene: TRBV6-4
abundance: few
CDR3nt: TGTGCCAGCAGTGAGGGGGCAGGGAGCACCGGGGAGCTGTTTTTT
CDR3aa: CASSEGAGSTGELFF